This TCR beta chain was sequenced for a study of beta chain features in type 1 diabetes (dated by TCRdb to between 2017 and 2018). Background on the whole study: Mean age, gender distribution, total cell number and subset yield did not differ between patients and healthy donors. In the study, recently diagnosed type 1 diabetes patients and matched healthy donors were compared on the TCRB repertoires of their sorted circulating CD4+ T cell subsets. Whereas all 28 donors provided naive and central memory subsets, regulatory and stem cell-like memory subsets were isolated from just 8 patients and roughly 8 healthy donors. Across all samples, some 100,000,000 sorted cells were examined, and cell number per subset correlated strongly with RNA yield. The full study reports these points: Because the HLA sub-analyses included only small numbers of individuals, any influence of HLA type on TCRB rearrangement was left unresolved. The naive, central memory and regulatory TCRB repertoires appeared to resemble one another more closely among patients than among healthy donors. Because cDNA was sequenced instead of genomic DNA, activated cells with high expression could be over-represented, although the groups did not differ in activation or CD3 levels. At VDJ recombination sites, type 1 diabetes patients had fewer insertions and more deleted nucleotides, which implies abnormalities in thymic rearrangement. PCR might favor shorter templates, but patient and control samples were amplified and corrected together, so any skew would affect both groups equally. Type 1 diabetes patients showed a moderate but significant shortening of TCRB CDR3 length in all four CD4+ subsets.

CDR1 and CDR2, looked up from the germline V gene, are SNHLY and FYNNEI. V and J are truncated by 2 bases and 2 bases respectively, leaving an intervening sequence of 4 bases. The CDR3, cysteine through phenylalanine, is 13 amino acids long. The retained sequence is limited to the CDR3, 39 bases, with the frame set at the first base. A single peripheral blood draw of approximately 110 mL on average was collected from each donor into heparinised tubes. A BD FACSAria II and a panel including CD45RO, CCR7, CD25, CD127, CD95 and CD27 were used to sort naive, central memory, regulatory and stem cell-like memory CD4+ T cells. All sorted populations exceeded 98% purity. PBMCs were separated immediately by Lymphoprep density gradient centrifugation and were stained directly, without being cultured. To minimize batch effects, samples were stained and sorted in pairs, one healthy donor with one patient per experiment.

With regard to this clone: Its antigen has not been determined. There are no base qualities to consult, and no much larger clone falls within one base.

All of the isolated RNA was reverse transcribed with the High Capacity cDNA Reverse Transcription Kit, so expressed TCRB transcripts were sequenced. Deep immunoSEQ sequencing was applied to naive, central memory and regulatory T cell samples, giving an average of roughly 3.5 million total reads per sample. Sorted cells were lysed in RLT buffer, and RNA was extracted using DNase-treated RNeasy Micro or Mini kits according to cell number. Each cell subset was processed separately to prevent cross-contamination, with patient and healthy donor samples processed together. Using the immunoSEQ multiplex PCR, TCRB sequences were amplified from cDNA into 87-bp fragments spanning the CDR3 region. Sequencing of the amplicons was done on the Illumina HiSeq platform. On the authors' methods: PCR bias was computationally corrected using synthetic template baselines, reads within Hamming distance 2 were collapsed, and singletons that could not be merged were discarded. Reads were aligned against IMGT so that V, D and J genes, CDR3 length and insertions or deletions at six rearrangement sites could be assigned. Clonotype counts were normalized to sorted cell number within each subset before computing true diversity and Gini coefficients with the tcR R package. Repertoire sharing was quantified using the overlap coefficient calculated on TCRB nucleotide sequences. Out-of-frame TCRB sequences from naive cells were analyzed as a proxy for the pre-selection repertoire. Drawn from immuneACCESS, this table holds only the in-frame rearrangements with V and J called that TCRdb kept. Clones are partly lost; checked studies trace under half to an unresolved V gene and leave the rest unexplained. V and J calls and clone size follow that table, whereas D and trimming were derived from the DNA. In all, the sample holds hundreds of thousands of clones, and 68% of those were seen once. The ten largest clones add up to around 0.057% of the sample.

This TCR came from a man in his thirties or forties in good health. Sequenced material: naive CD4+ T cells from blood. What this sample's cell subset or site label stands for: true naive CD4+ T cells. Here the chain combines TRBV2 and TRBJ1-5, with no confidently assigned D gene. The CDR3 protein: CASSERGNQPQHF. The nucleotides are TGTGCCAGCAGTGAAAGGGGCAATCAGCCCCAGCATTTT.